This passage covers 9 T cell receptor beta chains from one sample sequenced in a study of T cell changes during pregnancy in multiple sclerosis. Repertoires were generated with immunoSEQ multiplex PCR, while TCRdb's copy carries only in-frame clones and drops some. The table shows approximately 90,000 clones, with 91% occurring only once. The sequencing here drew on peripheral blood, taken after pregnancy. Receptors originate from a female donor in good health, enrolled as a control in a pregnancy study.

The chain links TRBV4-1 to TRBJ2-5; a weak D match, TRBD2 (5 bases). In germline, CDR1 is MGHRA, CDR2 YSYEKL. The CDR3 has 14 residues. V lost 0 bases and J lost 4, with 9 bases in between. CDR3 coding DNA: TGCGCCAGCAGCCAAGATCCGACTATAGAGACCCAGTACTTC. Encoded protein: CASSQDPTIETQYF.

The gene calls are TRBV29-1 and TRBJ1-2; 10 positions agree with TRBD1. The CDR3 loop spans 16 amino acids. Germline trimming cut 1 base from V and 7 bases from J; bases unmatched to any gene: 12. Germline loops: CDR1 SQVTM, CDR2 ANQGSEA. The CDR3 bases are TGCAGCGTTGAAGGGCTCGGCGACAGGGGGCGCGGTGGCTACACCTTC. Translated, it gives CSVEGLGDRGRGGYTF. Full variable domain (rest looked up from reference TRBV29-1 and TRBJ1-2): SAVISQKPSRDICQRGTSLTIQCQVDSQVTMMFWYRQQPGQSLTLIATANQGSEATYESGFVIDKFPISRPNLTFSTLTVSNMSPEDSSIYLCSVEGLGDRGRGGYTFGSGTRLTVV.

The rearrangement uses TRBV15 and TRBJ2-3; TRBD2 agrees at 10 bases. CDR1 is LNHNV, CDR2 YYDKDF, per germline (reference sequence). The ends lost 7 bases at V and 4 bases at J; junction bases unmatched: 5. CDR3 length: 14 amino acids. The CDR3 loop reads CATILSGGADTQYF. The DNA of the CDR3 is TGTGCCACCATTTTAAGCGGGGGGGCAGATACGCAGTATTTT.

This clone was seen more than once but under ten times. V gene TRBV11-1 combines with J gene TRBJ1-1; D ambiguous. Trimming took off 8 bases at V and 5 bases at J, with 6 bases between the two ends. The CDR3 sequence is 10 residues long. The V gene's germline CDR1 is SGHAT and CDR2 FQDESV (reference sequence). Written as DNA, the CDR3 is TGTGCCAGCCGGTGGACTGAAGCTTTCTTT. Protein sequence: CASRWTEAFF. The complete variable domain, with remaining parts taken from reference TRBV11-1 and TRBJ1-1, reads EAEVAQSPRYKITEKSQAVAFWCDPISGHATLYWYRQILGQGPELLVQFQDESVVDDSQLPKDRFSAERLKGVDSTLKIQPAELGDSAMYLCASRWTEAFFGQGTRLTVV.

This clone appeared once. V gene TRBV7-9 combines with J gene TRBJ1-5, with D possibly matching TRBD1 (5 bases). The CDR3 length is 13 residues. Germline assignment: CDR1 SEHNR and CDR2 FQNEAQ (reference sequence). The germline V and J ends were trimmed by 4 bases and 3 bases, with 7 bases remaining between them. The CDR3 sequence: CASSSDTNQPQHF. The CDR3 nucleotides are TGTGCCAGCAGCTCGGACACCAATCAGCCCCAGCATTTT. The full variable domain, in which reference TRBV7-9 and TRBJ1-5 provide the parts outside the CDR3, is DTGVSQNPRHKITKRGQNVTFRCDPISEHNRLYWYRQTLGQGPEFLTYFQNEAQLEKSRLLSDRFSAERPKGSFSTLEIQRTEQGDSAMYLCASSSDTNQPQHFGDGTRLSIL.

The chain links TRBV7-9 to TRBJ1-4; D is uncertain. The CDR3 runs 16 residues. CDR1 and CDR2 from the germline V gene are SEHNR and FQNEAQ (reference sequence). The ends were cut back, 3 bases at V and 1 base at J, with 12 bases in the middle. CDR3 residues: CASSFNPRGTNEKLFF. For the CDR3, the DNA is TGTGCCAGCAGCTTTAACCCCCGAGGAACTAATGAAAAACTGTTTTTT.

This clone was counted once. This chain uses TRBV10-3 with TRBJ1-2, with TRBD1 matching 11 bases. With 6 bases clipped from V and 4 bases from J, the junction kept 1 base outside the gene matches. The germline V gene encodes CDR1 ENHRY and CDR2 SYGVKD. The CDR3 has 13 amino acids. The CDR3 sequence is CAIRGTGGYGYTF. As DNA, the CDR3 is TGTGCCATCAGAGGGACAGGGGGCTATGGCTACACCTTC.

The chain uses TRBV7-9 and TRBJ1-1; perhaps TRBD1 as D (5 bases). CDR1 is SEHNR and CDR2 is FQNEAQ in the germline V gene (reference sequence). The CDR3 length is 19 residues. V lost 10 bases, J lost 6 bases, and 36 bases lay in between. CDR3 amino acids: CATYLDDKGVEGGLAEAFF. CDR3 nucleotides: TGTGCCACGTATTTGGACGATAAAGGGGTGGAAGGTGGATTGGCTGAAGCTTTCTTT.

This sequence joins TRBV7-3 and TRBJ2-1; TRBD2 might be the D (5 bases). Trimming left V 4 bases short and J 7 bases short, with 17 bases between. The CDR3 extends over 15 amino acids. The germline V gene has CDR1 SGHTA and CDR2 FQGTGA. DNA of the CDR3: TGTGCCAGCAGCTCCTCGGGGAAGGCATCGAATGAGCAGTTCTTC. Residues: CASSSSGKASNEQFF. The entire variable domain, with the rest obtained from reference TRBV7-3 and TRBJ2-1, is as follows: GAGVSQTPSNKVTEKGKYVELRCDPISGHTALYWYRQSLGQGPEFLIYFQGTGAADDSGLPNDRFFAVRPEGSVSTLKIQRTERGDSAVYLCASSSSGKASNEQFFGPGTRLTVL.